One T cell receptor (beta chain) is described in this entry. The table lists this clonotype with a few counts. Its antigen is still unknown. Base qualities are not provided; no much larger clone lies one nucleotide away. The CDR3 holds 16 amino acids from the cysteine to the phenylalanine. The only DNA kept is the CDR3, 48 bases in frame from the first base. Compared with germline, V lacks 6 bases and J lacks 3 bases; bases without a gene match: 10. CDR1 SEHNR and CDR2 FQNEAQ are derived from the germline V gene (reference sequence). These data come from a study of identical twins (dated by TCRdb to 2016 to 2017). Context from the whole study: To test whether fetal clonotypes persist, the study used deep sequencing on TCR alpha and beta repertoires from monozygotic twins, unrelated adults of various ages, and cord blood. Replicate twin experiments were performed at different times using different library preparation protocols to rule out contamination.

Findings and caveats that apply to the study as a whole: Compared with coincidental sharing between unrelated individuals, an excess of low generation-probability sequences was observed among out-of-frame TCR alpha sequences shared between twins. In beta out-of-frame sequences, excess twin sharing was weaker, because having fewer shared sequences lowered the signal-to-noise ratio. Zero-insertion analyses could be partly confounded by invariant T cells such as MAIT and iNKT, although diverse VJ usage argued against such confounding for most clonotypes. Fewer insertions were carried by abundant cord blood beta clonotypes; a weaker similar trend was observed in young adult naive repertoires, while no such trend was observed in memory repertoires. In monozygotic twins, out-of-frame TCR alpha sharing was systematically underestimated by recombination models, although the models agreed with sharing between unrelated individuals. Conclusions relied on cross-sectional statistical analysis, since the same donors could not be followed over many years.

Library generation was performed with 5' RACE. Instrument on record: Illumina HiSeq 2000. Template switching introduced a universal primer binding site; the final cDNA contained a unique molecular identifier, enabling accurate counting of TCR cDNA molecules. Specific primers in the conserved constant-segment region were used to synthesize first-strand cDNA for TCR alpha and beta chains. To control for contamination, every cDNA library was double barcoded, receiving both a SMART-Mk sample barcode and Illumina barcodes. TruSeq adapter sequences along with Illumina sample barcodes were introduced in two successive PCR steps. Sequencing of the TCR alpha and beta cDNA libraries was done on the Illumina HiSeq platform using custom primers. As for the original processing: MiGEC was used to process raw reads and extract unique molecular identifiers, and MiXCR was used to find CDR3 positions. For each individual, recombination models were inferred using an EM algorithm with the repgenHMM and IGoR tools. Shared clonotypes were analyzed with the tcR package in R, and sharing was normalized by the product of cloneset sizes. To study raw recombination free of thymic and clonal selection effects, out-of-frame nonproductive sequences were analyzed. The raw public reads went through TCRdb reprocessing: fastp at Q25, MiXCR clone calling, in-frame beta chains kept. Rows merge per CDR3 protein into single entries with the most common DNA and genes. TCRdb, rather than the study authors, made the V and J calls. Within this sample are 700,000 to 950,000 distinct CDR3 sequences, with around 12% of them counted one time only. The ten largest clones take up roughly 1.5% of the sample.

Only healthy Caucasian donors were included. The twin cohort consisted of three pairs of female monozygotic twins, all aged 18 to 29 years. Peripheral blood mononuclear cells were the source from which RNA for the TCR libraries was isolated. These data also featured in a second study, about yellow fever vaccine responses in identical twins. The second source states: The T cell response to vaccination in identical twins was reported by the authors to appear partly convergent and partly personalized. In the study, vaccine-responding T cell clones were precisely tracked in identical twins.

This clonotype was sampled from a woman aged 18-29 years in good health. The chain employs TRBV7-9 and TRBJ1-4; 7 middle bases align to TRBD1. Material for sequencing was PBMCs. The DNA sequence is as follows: TGTGCCAGCAGTTACGCTTCCGGGACAGCTAATGAAAAACTGTTTTTT. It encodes CASSYASGTANEKLFF. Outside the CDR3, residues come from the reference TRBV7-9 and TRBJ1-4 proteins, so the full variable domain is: DTGVSQNPRHKITKRGQNVTFRCDPISEHNRLYWYRQTLGQGPEFLTYFQNEAQLEKSRLLSDRFSAERPKGSFSTLEIQRTEQGDSAMYLCASSYASGTANEKLFFGSGTQLSVL.